The 4 T cell receptor beta chains reported below all come from one sample, sequenced in a study of T cells in narcolepsy. The protocol was immunoSEQ multiplex PCR, while the TCRdb copy is restricted to in-frame clones and leaves out a portion. This table holds 30,000 to 35,000 clones, 83% found once. Sample: CD45RA- memory CD4+ T cells from PBMCs. The receptors shown here come from a human donor with narcolepsy.

This chain uses TRBV5-1 with TRBJ1-2; tentative D call: TRBD1 (5 bases). The CDR3 spans 15 residues. The germline V gene encodes CDR1 SGHRS and CDR2 YFSETQ. V was trimmed by 4 bases and J by 2 bases, leaving 15 bases between them. CDR3 in amino acids: CASSPGGGMNYGYTF. CDR3 nucleotide sequence: TGCGCCAGCAGCCCTGGTGGGGGGATGAACTATGGCTACACCTTC.

The chain joins TRBV7-2 to TRBJ2-5; tentative D call: TRBD2 (7 bases). This CDR3 has 15 amino acids. V was trimmed by 5 bases and J by 7 bases, leaving 20 bases between them. Per germline, CDR1 SGHTA and CDR2 FQGNSA. CDR3 sequence reads: CASSPGRGAGGTQYF. CDR3 DNA: TGTGCCAGCAGCCCAGGGAGGGGGGCTGGTGGGACCCAGTACTTC.

The genes are TRBV11-2 and TRBJ1-3; 10 bases fit TRBD1. There are 16 residues in the CDR3. V lost 9 bases and J lost 0; bases outside the gene matches: 8. CDR1 and CDR2 (germline): SGHAT, FQNNGV. The DNA for the CDR3 is TGTGCCAGTTCGACAGGGGGCCAGGGCTCTGGAAACACCATATATTTT. Amino acids: CASSTGGQGSGNTIYF.

The CDR3 protein is CASSLARTGEQYF. The CDR3 nucleotides are TGCGCCAGCAGCTTGGCCCGGACGGGGGAGCAGTACTTC. The rearrangement uses TRBV5-1 and TRBJ2-7; a weak D match, TRBD2 (5 bases). Trimming took off 0 bases at V and 7 bases at J, with 11 bases between the two ends. Germline V lookup: CDR1 SGHRS, CDR2 YFSETQ. The CDR3 is made up of 13 amino acids.